This T cell receptor (beta chain) comes out of a study of shared clonotypes between healthy human individuals. Only in-frame clones appear in the TCRdb table, and some are missing; sequencing was by immunoSEQ multiplex PCR. This sample has millions of clones, with roughly 95% found just once. Naive CD8 cells, CD45RO-negative and positively selected for CCR7, excluded terminally differentiated effector memory CD45RA+ cells. The CDR3 loop spans 15 amino acids. V lost 1 base and J lost 0, with 7 bases in between. In germline, CDR1 is MNHNS, CDR2 SASEGT. Study-wide results and caveats: Read depth was anticipated to influence clonotype sharing among donors.

As concerns this clone: Its antigen is still unknown.

This clonotype was obtained from a man younger than 35 in good health. Specimen: naive CD8+ T cells sorted from blood. The V call is TRBV6-1, the J call TRBJ2-1; unclear D gene. The CDR3 DNA reads TGTGCCAGCAGTGAAGGGCGGTTCTCCTACAATGAGCAGTTCTTC. Amino acid sequence: CASSEGRFSYNEQFF.